These 21 T cell receptor beta chains were sequenced from one sample in a study of blood T cell repertoires in COVID-19. Using immunoSEQ multiplex PCR, the repertoire was profiled, and TCRdb retains in-frame clones only, with some absent. The data show some 21,000 clones, approximately 95% seen once. Source material: peripheral blood. All receptors come from a woman between 45 and 65 years old with active COVID-19.

The table lists this clone with a few counts. J is TRBJ1-6 and V is TRBV6-6; possible D gene TRBD1, 5 bases. V gave up 10 bases and J gave up 1 base, with 11 bases separating them. This CDR3 region has 14 residues. The germline CDR1 and CDR2 sequences are MNHNY and SVGAGI (reference sequence). CDR3 protein: CATGAESYNSPLHF. The CDR3 DNA is TGTGCCACTGGGGCAGAGTCCTATAATTCACCCCTCCACTTT.

V usage is TRBV20-1 and J usage is TRBJ1-1; D is undetermined. Trimming shortened V by 2 bases and J by 5 bases, and 3 bases separated the two germline ends. The CDR3 consists of 10 residues. CDR1 is DFQATT, CDR2 SNEGSKA, per germline (reference sequence). CDR3 sequence reads: CSARQTEAFF. The CDR3 DNA reads as TGCAGTGCTAGACAAACTGAAGCTTTCTTT.

This chain connects TRBV9 to TRBJ2-3; tentative D call: TRBD1 (5 bases). CDR1 SGDLS and CDR2 YYNGEE come from the germline V gene. V lost 0 bases and J 3 bases, leaving 8 bases between the germline ends. The CDR3 consists of 14 residues. In DNA, the CDR3 is TGTGCCAGCAGCGTAGATAAGGGGACAGATACGCAGTATTTT. It specifies CASSVDKGTDTQYF. Based on the CDR3 plus reference TRBV9 and TRBJ2-3, the full variable domain is DSGVTQTPKHLITATGQRVTLRCSPRSGDLSVYWYQQSLDQGLQFLIQYYNGEERAKGNILERFSAQQFPDLHSELNLSSLELGDSALYFCASSVDKGTDTQYFGPGTRLTVL.

The CDR3 bases are TGTGCCAGCAGGAGGGTAGCGGGAGTCCAAGAGACCCAGTACTTC. It yields the protein CASRRVAGVQETQYF. V is TRBV6-5 and J is TRBJ2-5; 9 bases line up with TRBD2. CDR1 is MNHEY, CDR2 SVGAGI, per germline. This CDR3 region has 15 residues. V was clipped by 6 bases and J by 1 base; unmatched bases: 6.

A single count supports this clone. The chain has TRBV7-9 and TRBJ2-2; possibly TRBD1 for D (6 bases). The length of the CDR3 is 18 residues. V shed 4 bases and J shed 5 bases, with 23 bases lying between them. Germline-derived CDR1 and CDR2 are SEHNR and FQNEAQ (reference sequence). The CDR3 bases are TGTGCCAGCAGCTGGTGGGGATCCGGGACAAGAGCTACCGGGGAGCTGTTTTTT. Translation gives CASSWWGSGTRATGELFF.

This chain uses TRBV11-2 with TRBJ2-7, with 13 nucleotides matching TRBD2. This CDR3 is 15 amino acids long. Looked up from germline, CDR1 is SGHAT and CDR2 is FQNNGV. The junction had 4 bases not matched to a gene; V was cut back by 6 bases and J by 2 bases. The CDR3 DNA reads as TGTGCCAGCAGTTTCGGACTAGCGGGAGCCTACGAGCAGTACTTC. Protein product: CASSFGLAGAYEQYF.

The rearrangement joins TRBV14 to TRBJ2-7; 7 bases line up with TRBD1. Trimming removed 1 base from V and 2 bases from J; junction bases left unmatched: 8. The V gene's germline CDR1 is SGHDN and CDR2 FVKESK. This CDR3 contains 16 residues. In DNA form, the CDR3 reads TGTGCCAGCAGCCAAGGAATAGGACAGGTAACCTACGAGCAGTACTTC. Amino acids: CASSQGIGQVTYEQYF.

This clone was recorded only once. This sequence joins TRBV19 and TRBJ2-1, with D perhaps matching TRBD2 (6 bases). This CDR3 comprises 16 residues. Deletions cut 8 bases from V and 0 bases from J, with 17 bases between. Per the germline V gene, CDR1 is LNHDA and CDR2 is SQIVND (reference sequence). CDR3 coding DNA: TGTGCCAGTGCATACACGGGGCGGGGCTCCTACAATGAGCAGTTCTTC. This encodes CASAYTGRGSYNEQFF.

The J gene is TRBJ2-7, the V gene TRBV18; 8 positions agree with TRBD1. V shed 6 bases, J shed 2 bases, and the junction held 3 bases outside the gene matches. The V gene's germline CDR1 is KGHSH and CDR2 LQKENI. CDR3 size: 13 residues. The CDR3 reads CASSGQGTYEQYF. CDR3 in DNA: TGTGCCAGCTCCGGACAGGGTACCTACGAGCAGTACTTC. The full variable domain, in which reference TRBV18 and TRBJ2-7 provide the parts outside the CDR3, is NAGVMQNPRHLVRRRGQEARLRCSPMKGHSHVYWYRQLPEEGLKFMVYLQKENIIDESGMPKERFSAEFPKEGPSILRIQQVVRGDSAAYFCASSGQGTYEQYFGPGTRLTVT.

The V call is TRBV10-3, the J call TRBJ2-3; 7 positions match TRBD2. Germline V lookup: CDR1 ENHRY, CDR2 SYGVKD. Unmatched junction bases numbered 9, after V lost 3 bases and J lost 6 bases. The CDR3 runs 15 residues. The DNA for the CDR3 is TGTGCCATCAGTGATTTAGGGCGGGAGAAGGATACGCAGTATTTT. This sequence encodes CAISDLGREKDTQYF.

V gene TRBV7-2 combines with J gene TRBJ2-1, with 9 bases that match TRBD2. This CDR3 has 15 amino acids. Germline CDR1 reads SGHTA; CDR2 reads FQGNSA. V trimming: 1 base; J trimming: 7 bases; junction bases outside the gene matches: 5. The CDR3 bases are TGTGCCAGCAGCTTAGATAGCGGGAGTAGGAATGAGCAGTTCTTC. Its protein product is CASSLDSGSRNEQFF.

The chain combines TRBV5-1 with TRBJ2-1, with D possibly TRBD1 on 5 matching bases. The V and J ends lost 4 bases and 7 bases respectively, with 15 bases between them. CDR3 length: 14 residues. The germline V gene has CDR1 SGHRS and CDR2 YFSETQ. The CDR3 DNA reads as TGCGCCAGCAGCCGTGCAGGGTTTGAAAATGAGCAGTTCTTC. Encoded protein: CASSRAGFENEQFF.

The chain has TRBV7-8 and TRBJ1-2; TRBD1 might be the D (6 bases). V lost 5 bases, J lost 3 bases, and 16 bases lay in between. The CDR3 length is 15 residues. Per the germline V gene, CDR1 is SGHVS and CDR2 is FQNEAQ. Written as DNA, the CDR3 is TGTGCCAGCAGCACATCTGACAGGATACACTATGGCTACACCTTC. Protein product: CASSTSDRIHYGYTF.

V gene TRBV11-2 combines with J gene TRBJ2-3, with TRBD1 matching 8 bases. Losses at the gene ends were 1 base for V and 11 bases for J; bases not matched to a gene: 11. From germline, CDR1 is SGHAT and CDR2 FQNNGV. The CDR3 runs 15 residues. CDR3 sequence (DNA): TGTGCCAGCAGCTTAGTTAGGACAGGGCCCCAAGGGCAGTATTTT. Amino acid sequence: CASSLVRTGPQGQYF.

J is TRBJ1-1 and V is TRBV5-5; D call uncertain. This CDR3 contains 15 residues. Trimming cost V 2 bases and J 3 bases, with 14 bases left between them. Looked up from germline, CDR1 is SGHKS and CDR2 is YYEKEE (reference sequence). The CDR3 region is CASSLVGRRDTEAFF. As DNA, the CDR3 is TGTGCCAGCAGCTTAGTCGGGCGGCGGGACACTGAAGCTTTCTTT.

The chain uses TRBV9 and TRBJ2-1; 8 bases are shared with TRBD2. The CDR3 runs 16 residues. The germline V gene encodes CDR1 SGDLS and CDR2 YYNGEE. The V gene end was trimmed by 4 bases and the J gene end by 4 bases; junction bases not matched to a gene: 10. In DNA form, the CDR3 reads TGTGCCAGCAGCCGGGGGGGACTAGGGGTATACAATGAGCAGTTCTTC. Translation: CASSRGGLGVYNEQFF.

The chain recombines TRBV14 with TRBJ2-1, with TRBD1 matching 7 bases. The V and J ends lost 4 bases and 0 bases, in that order; junction bases with no gene match: 6. The V gene's germline CDR1 is SGHDN and CDR2 FVKESK. This CDR3 is built from 16 residues. CDR3 in DNA: TGTGCCAGCAGCCGATCCGGGACAGTCTCCTACAATGAGCAGTTCTTC. Translated, it gives CASSRSGTVSYNEQFF. Full variable domain (rest looked up from reference TRBV14 and TRBJ2-1): EAGVTQFPSHSVIEKGQTVTLRCDPISGHDNLYWYRRVMGKEIKFLLHFVKESKQDESGMPNNRFLAERTGGTYSTLKVQPAELEDSGVYFCASSRSGTVSYNEQFFGPGTRLTVL.

The rearrangement links TRBV19 to TRBJ2-5, with a tentative D call TRBD1 (6 bases). The CDR3 is 13 amino acids. Germline V gene lookup returns CDR1 LNHDA and CDR2 SQIVND (reference sequence). V shed 4 bases and J shed 4 bases, with 10 bases lying between them. CDR3 bases: TGTGCCAGTAGTAAGGTCAGGGGAGAGACCCAGTACTTC. Residues: CASSKVRGETQYF.

The chain joins TRBV28 to TRBJ2-7; 8 bases are a match to TRBD1. The CDR3 length is 13 residues. CDR1 and CDR2 from the germline V gene are MDHEN and SYDVKM. V gave up 4 bases and J gave up 7 bases; unmatched junction bases: 6. The CDR3 here is CASSSTGGREQYF. CDR3 DNA: TGTGCCAGCAGTTCCACAGGGGGGAGGGAGCAGTACTTC.

This sequence joins TRBV19 and TRBJ1-1, with 8 bases that match TRBD1. V was clipped by 5 bases and J by 4 bases; unmatched bases: 6. Germline V CDR1 and CDR2: LNHDA, SQIVND (reference sequence). This CDR3 contains 14 residues. The CDR3 here is CASSEQDRVTEAFF. The CDR3 nucleotides read TGTGCCAGTAGTGAGCAGGACAGGGTCACTGAAGCTTTCTTT.

The chain links TRBV30 to TRBJ1-2; D call uncertain. The CDR3 consists of 16 residues. Looked up from germline, CDR1 is GTSNPN and CDR2 is SVGIG (reference sequence). V was clipped by 3 bases and J by 0 bases, with 17 bases between them. The CDR3 here is CAWREWAGKANYGYTF. The CDR3 nucleotides read TGTGCCTGGAGGGAATGGGCCGGAAAAGCTAACTATGGCTACACCTTC.